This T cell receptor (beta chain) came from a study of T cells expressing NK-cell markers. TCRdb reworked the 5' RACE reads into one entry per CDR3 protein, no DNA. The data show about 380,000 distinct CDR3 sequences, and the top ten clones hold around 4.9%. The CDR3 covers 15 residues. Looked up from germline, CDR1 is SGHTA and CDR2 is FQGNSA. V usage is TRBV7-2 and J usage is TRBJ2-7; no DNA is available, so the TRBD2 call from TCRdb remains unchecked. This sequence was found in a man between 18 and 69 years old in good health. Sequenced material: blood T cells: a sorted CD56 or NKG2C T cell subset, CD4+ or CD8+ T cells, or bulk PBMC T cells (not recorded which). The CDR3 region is CASSSKGLSSYEQYF.